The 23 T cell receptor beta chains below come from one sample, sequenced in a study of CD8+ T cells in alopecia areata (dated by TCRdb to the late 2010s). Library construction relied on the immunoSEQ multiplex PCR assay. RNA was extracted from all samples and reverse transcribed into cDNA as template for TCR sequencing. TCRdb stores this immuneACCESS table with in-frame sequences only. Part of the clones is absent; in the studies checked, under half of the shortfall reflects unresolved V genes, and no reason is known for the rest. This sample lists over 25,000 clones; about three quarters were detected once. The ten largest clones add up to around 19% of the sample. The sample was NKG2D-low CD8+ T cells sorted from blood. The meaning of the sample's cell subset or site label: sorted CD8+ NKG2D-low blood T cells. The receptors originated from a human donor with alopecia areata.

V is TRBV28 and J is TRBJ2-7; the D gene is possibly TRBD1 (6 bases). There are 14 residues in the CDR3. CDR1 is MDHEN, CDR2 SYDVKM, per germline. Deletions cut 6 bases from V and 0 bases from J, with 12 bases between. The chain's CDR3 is CASRDRTVSYEQYF. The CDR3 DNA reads TGTGCCAGCAGAGACCGGACAGTCTCCTACGAGCAGTACTTC. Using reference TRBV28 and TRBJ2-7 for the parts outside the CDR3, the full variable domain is DVKVTQSSRYLVKRTGEKVFLECVQDMDHENMFWYRQDPGLGLRLIYFSYDVKMKEKGDIPEGYSVSREKKERFSLILESASTNQTSMYLCASRDRTVSYEQYFGPGTRLTVT.

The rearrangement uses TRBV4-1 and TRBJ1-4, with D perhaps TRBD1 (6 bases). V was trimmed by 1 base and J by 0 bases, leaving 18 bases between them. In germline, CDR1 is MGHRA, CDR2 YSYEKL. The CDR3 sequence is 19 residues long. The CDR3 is CASSQGPTGTLATNEKLFF. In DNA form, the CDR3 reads TGCGCCAGCAGCCAAGGGCCTACAGGGACCTTGGCAACTAATGAAAAACTGTTTTTT.

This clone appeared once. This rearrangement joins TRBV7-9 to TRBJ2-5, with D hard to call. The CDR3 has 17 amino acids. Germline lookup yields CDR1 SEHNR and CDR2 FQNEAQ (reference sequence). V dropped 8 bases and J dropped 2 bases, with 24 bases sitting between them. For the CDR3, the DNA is TGTGCCAGCGATCTCTCGTCGGGCAGGCCCCTACAAGAGACCCAGTACTTC. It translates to CASDLSSGRPLQETQYF.

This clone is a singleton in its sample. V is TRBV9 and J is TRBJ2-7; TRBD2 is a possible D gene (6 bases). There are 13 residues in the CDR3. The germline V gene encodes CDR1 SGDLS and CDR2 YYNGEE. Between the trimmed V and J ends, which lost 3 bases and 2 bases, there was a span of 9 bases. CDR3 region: CASSATGAYEQYF. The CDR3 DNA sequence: TGTGCCAGCAGCGCGACGGGGGCCTACGAGCAGTACTTC.

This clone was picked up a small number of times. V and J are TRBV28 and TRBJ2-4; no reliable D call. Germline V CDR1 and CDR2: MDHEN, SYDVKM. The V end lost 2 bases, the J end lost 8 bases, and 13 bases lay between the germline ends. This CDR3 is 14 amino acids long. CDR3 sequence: CASSLGSLQDIQYF. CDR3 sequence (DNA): TGTGCCAGCAGTTTAGGTTCCCTCCAGGACATTCAGTACTTC.

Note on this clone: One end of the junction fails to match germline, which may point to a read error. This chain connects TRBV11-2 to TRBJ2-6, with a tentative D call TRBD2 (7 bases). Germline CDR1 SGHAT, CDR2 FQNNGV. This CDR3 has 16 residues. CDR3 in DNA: TGCGCCAGCAGCCAAGACGGGGGGCGAGGGGCCAACGTCCTGACTTTC. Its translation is CASSQDGGRGANVLTF.

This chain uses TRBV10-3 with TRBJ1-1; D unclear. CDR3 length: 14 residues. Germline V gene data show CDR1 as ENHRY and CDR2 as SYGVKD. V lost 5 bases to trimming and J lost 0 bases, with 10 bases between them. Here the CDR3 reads CAISFDGMNTEAFF. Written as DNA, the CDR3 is TGTGCCATCAGTTTTGACGGGATGAACACTGAAGCTTTCTTT.

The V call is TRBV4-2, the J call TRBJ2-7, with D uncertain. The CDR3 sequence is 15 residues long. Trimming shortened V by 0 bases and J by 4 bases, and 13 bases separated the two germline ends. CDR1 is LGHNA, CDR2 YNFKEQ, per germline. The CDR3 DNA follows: TGTGCCAGCAGCCAAGATGACGCAGCAACTTACGAGCAGTACTTC. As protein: CASSQDDAATYEQYF.

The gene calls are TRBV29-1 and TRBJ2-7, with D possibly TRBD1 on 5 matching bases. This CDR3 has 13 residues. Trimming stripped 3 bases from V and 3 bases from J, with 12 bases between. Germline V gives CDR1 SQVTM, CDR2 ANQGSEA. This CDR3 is CSVESRENYEQYF. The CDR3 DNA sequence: TGCAGCGTTGAGAGCAGGGAAAACTACGAGCAGTACTTC.

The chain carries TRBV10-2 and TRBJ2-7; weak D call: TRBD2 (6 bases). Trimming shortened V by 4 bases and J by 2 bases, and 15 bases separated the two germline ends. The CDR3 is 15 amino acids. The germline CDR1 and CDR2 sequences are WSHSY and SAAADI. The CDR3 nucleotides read TGCGCCAGCAGTGCGGGACTCTCCAGTACCTACGAGCAGTACTTC. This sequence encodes CASSAGLSSTYEQYF.

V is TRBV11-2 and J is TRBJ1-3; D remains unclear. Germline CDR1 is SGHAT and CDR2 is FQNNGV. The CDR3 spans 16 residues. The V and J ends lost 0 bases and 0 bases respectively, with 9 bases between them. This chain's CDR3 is CASSLDGRFSGNTIYF. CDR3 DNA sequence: TGTGCCAGCAGCTTAGATGGGAGATTCTCTGGAAACACCATATATTTT.

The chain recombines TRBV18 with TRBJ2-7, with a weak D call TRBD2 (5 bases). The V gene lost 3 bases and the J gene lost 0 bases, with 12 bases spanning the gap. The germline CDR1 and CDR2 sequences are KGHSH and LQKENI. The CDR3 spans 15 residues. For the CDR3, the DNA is TGTGCCAGCTCACCCCCAGGCGGGTCCTCCTACGAGCAGTACTTC. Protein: CASSPPGGSSYEQYF.

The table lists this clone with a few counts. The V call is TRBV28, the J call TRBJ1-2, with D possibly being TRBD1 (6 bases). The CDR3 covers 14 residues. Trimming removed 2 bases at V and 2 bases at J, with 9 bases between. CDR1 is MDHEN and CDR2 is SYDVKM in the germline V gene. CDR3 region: CASSLLGGNYGYTF. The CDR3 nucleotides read TGTGCCAGCAGTTTACTAGGGGGGAACTATGGCTACACCTTC.

CDR3 region: CASSLGTSGIYNEQFF. The CDR3 DNA follows: TGTGCCAGCAGTTTGGGGACTAGCGGGATATACAATGAGCAGTTCTTC. The V call is TRBV28, the J call TRBJ2-1, with TRBD2 matching 13 bases. The V segment lost 3 bases and the J segment 4 bases; nucleotides outside the gene matches: 3. The V gene's germline CDR1 is MDHEN and CDR2 SYDVKM. There are 16 residues in the CDR3.

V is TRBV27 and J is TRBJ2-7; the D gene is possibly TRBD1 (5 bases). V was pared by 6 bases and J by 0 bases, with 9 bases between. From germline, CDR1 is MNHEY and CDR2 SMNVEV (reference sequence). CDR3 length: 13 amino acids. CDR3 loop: CASSPGFSYEQYF. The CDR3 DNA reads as TGTGCCAGCAGCCCAGGGTTCTCCTACGAGCAGTACTTC.

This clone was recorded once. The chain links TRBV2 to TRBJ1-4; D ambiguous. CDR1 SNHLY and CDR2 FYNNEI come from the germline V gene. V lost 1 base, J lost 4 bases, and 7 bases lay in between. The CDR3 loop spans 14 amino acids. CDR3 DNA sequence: TGTGCCAGCAGTGAAGGTCAGCTTAATGAAAAACTGTTTTTT. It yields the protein CASSEGQLNEKLFF.

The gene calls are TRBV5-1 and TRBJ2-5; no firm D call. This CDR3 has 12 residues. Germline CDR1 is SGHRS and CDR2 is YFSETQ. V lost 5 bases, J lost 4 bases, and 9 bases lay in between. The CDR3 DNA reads TGCGCCAGCAGTCCGGTTGGAGAGACCCAGTACTTC. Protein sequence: CASSPVGETQYF.

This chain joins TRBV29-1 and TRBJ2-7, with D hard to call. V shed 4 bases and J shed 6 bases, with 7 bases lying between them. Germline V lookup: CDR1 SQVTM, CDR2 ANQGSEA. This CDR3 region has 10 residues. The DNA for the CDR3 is TGCAGCGTTGGTCTCGGCGAGCAGTACTTC. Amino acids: CSVGLGEQYF.

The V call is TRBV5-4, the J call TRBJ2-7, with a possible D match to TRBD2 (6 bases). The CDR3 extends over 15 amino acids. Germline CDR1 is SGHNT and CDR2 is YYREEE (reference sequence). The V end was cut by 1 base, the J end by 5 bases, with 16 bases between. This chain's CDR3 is CASSLWNSAGHEQYF. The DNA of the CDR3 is TGTGCCAGCAGCTTGTGGAATTCGGCGGGGCACGAGCAGTACTTC. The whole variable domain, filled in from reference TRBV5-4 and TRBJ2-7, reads ETGVTQSPTHLIKTRGQQVTLRCSSQSGHNTVSWYQQALGQGPQFIFQYYREEENGRGNFPPRFSGLQFPNYSSELNVNALELDDSALYLCASSLWNSAGHEQYFGPGTRLTVT.

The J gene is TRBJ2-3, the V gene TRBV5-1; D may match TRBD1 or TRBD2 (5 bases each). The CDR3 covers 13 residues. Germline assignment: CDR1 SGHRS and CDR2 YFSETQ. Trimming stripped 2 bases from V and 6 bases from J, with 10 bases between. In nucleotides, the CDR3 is TGCGCCAGCAGCTTTCGGGGCCCGGATACGCAGTATTTT. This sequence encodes CASSFRGPDTQYF.

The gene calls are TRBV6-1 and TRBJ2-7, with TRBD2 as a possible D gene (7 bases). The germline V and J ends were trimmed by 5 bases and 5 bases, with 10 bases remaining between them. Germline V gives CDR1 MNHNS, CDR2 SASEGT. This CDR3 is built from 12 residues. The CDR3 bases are TGTGCCAGCAGTAAAGGGGGGGACGAGCAGTACTTC. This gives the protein CASSKGGDEQYF.

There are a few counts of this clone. CDR3 protein: CASSSGDTDTQYF. The CDR3 bases are TGTGCCAGCAGTTCTGGGGACACAGATACGCAGTATTTT. This sequence joins TRBV6-5 and TRBJ2-3; D unclear. The V end was cut by 4 bases, the J end by 2 bases, with 7 bases between. CDR3 length equals 13 residues. Germline values: CDR1 MNHEY, CDR2 SVGAGI.

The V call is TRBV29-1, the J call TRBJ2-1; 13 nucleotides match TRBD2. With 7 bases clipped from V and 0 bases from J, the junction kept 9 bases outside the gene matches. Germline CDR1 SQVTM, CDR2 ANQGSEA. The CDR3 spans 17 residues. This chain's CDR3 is CSAGGLAGVSSYNEQFF. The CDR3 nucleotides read TGCAGCGCCGGAGGACTAGCGGGAGTAAGCTCCTACAATGAGCAGTTCTTC.